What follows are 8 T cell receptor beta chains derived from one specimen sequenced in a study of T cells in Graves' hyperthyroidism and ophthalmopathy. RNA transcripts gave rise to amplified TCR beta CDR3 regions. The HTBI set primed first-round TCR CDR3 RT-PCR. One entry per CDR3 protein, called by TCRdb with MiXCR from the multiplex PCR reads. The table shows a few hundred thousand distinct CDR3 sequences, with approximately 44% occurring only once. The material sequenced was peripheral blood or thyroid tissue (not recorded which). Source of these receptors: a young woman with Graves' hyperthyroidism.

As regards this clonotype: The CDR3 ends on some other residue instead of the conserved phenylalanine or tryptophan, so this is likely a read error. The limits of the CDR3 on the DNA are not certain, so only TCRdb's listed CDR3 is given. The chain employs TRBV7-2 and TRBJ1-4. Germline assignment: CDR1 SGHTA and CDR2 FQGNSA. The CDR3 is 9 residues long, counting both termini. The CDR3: CASSLLSGT.

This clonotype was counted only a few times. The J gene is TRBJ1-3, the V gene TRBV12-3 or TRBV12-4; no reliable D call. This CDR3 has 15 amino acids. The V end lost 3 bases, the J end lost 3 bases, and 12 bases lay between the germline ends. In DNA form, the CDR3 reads TGTGCCAGCAGTTTGTTTGTGGGGAATGGAAACACCATATATTTT. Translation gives CASSLFVGNGNTIYF.

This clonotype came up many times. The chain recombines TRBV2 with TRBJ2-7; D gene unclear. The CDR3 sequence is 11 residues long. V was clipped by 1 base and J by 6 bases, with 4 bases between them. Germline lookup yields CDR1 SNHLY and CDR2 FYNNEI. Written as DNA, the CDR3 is TGTGCCAGCAGTGAAGTAGTCGAGCAGTACTTC. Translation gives CASSEVVEQYF.

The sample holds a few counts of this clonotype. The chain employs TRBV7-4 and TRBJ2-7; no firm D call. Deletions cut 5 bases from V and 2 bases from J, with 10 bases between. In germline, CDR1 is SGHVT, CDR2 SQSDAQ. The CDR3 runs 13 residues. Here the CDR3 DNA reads TGTGCCAGCAGCCAAGATGCAGCCTACGAGCAGTACTTC. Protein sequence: CASSQDAAYEQYF.

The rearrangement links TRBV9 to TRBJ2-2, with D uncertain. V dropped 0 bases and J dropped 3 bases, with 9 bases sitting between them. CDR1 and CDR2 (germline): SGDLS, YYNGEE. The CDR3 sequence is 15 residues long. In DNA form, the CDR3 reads TGTGCCAGCAGCGTAGCAGGAGCTTACACCGGGGAGCTGTTTTTT. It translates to CASSVAGAYTGELFF.

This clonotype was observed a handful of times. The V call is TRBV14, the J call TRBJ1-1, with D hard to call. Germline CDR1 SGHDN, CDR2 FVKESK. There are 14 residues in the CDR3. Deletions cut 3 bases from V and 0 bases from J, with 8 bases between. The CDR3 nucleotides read TGTGCCAGCAGCCACCACAGTCTGAACACTGAAGCTTTCTTT. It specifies CASSHHSLNTEAFF.

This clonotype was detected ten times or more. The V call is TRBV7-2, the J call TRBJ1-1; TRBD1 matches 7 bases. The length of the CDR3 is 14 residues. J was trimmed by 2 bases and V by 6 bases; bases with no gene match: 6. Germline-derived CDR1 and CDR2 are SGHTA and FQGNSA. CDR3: CASRRDRYNTEAFF. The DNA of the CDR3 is TGTGCCAGCAGGCGGGACAGATATAACACTGAAGCTTTCTTT.

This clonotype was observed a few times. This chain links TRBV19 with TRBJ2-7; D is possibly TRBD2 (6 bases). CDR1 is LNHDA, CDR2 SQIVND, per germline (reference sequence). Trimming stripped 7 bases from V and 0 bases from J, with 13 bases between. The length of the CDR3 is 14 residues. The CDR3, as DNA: TGTGCCAGTACCCCGACTAGTGTCTCCTACGAGCAGTACTTC. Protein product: CASTPTSVSYEQYF.